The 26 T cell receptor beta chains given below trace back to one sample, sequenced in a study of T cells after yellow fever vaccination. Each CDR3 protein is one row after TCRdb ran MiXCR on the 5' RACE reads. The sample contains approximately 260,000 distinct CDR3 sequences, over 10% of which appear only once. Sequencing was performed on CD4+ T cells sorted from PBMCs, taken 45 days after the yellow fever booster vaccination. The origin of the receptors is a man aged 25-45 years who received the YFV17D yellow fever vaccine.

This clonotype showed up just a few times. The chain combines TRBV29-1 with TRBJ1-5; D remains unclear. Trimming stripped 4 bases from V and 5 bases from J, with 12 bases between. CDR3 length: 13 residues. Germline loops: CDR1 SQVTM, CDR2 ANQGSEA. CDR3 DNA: TGCAGCGTTGCTGAACCGAGGGATCAGCCCCAGCATTTT. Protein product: CSVAEPRDQPQHF. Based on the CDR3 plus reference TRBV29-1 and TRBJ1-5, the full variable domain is SAVISQKPSRDICQRGTSLTIQCQVDSQVTMMFWYRQQPGQSLTLIATANQGSEATYESGFVIDKFPISRPNLTFSTLTVSNMSPEDSSIYLCSVAEPRDQPQHFGDGTRLSIL.

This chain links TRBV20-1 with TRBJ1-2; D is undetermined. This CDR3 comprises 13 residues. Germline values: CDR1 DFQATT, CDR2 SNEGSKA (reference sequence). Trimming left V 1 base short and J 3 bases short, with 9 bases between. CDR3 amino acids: CSARAGTYYGYTF. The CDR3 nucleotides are TGCAGTGCTAGAGCAGGTACCTACTATGGCTACACCTTC.

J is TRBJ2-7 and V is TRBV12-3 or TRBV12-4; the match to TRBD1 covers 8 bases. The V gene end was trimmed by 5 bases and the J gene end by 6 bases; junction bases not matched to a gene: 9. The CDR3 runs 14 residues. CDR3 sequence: CASSPRTGFGEQYF. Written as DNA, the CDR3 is TGTGCCAGCAGTCCCCGGACAGGGTTCGGCGAGCAGTACTTC.

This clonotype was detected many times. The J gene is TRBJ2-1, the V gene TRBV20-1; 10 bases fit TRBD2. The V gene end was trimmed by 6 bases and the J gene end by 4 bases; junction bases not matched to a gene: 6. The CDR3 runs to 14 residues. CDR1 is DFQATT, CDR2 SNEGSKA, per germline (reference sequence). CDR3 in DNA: TGCAGTGCAAAAGCGGGAGGGCCGTACAATGAGCAGTTCTTC. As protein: CSAKAGGPYNEQFF.

The CDR3 reads CASSQRGHPYEQYF. Here the CDR3 DNA reads TGCGCCAGCAGCCAAAGGGGGCATCCCTACGAGCAGTACTTC. The chain uses TRBV4-1 and TRBJ2-7, with 7 nucleotides matching TRBD1. CDR1 MGHRA and CDR2 YSYEKL come from the germline V gene. The length of the CDR3 is 14 residues. The V gene end was trimmed by 2 bases and the J gene end by 2 bases; junction bases not matched to a gene: 3.

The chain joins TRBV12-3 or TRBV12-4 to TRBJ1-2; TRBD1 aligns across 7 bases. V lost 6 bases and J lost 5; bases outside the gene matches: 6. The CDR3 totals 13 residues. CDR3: CASSFDRVYGYTF. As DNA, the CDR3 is TGTGCCAGCAGCTTCGACAGGGTTTATGGCTACACCTTC.

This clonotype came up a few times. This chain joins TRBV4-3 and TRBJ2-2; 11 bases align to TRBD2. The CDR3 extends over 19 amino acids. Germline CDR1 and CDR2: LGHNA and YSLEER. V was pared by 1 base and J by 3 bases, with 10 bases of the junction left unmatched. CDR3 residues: CASSQAVAGGLGYTGELFF. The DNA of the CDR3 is TGCGCCAGCAGCCAAGCCGTAGCGGGAGGGCTGGGGTACACCGGGGAGCTGTTTTTT.

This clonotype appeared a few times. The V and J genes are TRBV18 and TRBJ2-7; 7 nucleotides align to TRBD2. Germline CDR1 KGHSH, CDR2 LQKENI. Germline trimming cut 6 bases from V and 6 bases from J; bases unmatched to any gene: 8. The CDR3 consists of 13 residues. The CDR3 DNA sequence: TGTGCCAGCTCCCTCGGGGGGTCACGCGAGCAGTACTTC. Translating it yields CASSLGGSREQYF. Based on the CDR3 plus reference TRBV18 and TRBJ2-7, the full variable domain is NAGVMQNPRHLVRRRGQEARLRCSPMKGHSHVYWYRQLPEEGLKFMVYLQKENIIDESGMPKERFSAEFPKEGPSILRIQQVVRGDSAAYFCASSLGGSREQYFGPGTRLTVT.

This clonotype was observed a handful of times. The CDR3 bases are TGCGCCAGCACACCGCAAGCCTCCTTTACGCAGTATTTT. Its translation: CASTPQASFTQYF. The genes are TRBV5-1 and TRBJ2-3, with unresolved D. The ends were cut back, 6 bases at V and 8 bases at J, with 16 bases in the middle. The CDR3 is 13 amino acids. Per the germline V gene, CDR1 is SGHRS and CDR2 is YFSETQ.

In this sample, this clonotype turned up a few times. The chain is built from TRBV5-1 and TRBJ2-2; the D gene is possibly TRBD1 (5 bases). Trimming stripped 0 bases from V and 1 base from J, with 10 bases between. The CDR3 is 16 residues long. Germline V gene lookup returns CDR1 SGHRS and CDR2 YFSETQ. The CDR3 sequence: CASSLEAGKNTGELFF. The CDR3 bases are TGCGCCAGCAGCTTGGAGGCAGGGAAGAACACCGGGGAGCTGTTTTTT. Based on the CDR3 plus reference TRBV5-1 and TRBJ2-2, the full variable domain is KAGVTQTPRYLIKTRGQQVTLSCSPISGHRSVSWYQQTPGQGLQFLFEYFSETQRNKGNFPGRFSGRQFSNSRSEMNVSTLELGDSALYLCASSLEAGKNTGELFFGEGSRLTVL.

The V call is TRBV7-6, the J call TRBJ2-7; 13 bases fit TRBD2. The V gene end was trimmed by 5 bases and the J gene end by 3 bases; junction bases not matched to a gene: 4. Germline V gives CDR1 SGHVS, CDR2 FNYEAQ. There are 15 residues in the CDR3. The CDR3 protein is CASSARTSGSYEQYF. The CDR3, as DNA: TGTGCCAGCAGCGCCAGGACTAGCGGGAGCTACGAGCAGTACTTC.

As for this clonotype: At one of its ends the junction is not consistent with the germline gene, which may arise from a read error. The CDR3 loop is CAWSAGTVQVTQYF. CDR3 nucleotide sequence: TGTGCCTGGAGTGCCGGGACAGTCCAAGTGACCCAGTACTTC. The genes are TRBV30 and TRBJ2-5, with 7 positions matching TRBD1. Germline lookup yields CDR1 GTSNPN and CDR2 SVGIG (reference sequence). The CDR3 spans 14 residues.

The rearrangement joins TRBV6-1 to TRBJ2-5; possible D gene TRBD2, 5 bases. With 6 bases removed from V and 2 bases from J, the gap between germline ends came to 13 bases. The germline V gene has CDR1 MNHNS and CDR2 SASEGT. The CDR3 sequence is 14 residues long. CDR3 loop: CASSPTGWQETQYF. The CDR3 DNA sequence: TGTGCCAGCAGCCCAACGGGGTGGCAAGAGACCCAGTACTTC.

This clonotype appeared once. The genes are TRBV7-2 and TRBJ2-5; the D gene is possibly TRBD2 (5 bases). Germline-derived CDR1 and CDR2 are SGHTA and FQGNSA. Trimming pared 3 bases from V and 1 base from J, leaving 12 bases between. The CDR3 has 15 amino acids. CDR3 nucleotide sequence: TGTGCCAGCAGCTTTTATGGCGGGTCCCAAGAGACCCAGTACTTC. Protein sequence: CASSFYGGSQETQYF.

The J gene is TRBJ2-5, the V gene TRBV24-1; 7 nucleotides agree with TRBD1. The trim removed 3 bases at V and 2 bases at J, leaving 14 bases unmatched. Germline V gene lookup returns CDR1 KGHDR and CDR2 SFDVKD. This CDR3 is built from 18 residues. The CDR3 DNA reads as TGTGCCACCAGTGATCCGCCTTCCGGGACAGCGGCACAAGAGACCCAGTACTTC. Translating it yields CATSDPPSGTAAQETQYF.

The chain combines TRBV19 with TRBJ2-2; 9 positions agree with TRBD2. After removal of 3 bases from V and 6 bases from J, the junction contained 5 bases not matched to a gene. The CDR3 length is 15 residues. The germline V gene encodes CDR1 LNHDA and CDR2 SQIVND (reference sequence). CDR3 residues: CASSIGGRASGELFF. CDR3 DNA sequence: TGTGCCAGTAGTATCGGCGGGAGGGCCTCCGGGGAGCTGTTTTTT.

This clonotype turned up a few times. CDR3 coding DNA: TGTGCCAGCAGCTACGGACCGCCCAGTGAGCAGTTCTTC. This codes for CASSYGPPSEQFF. This rearrangement joins TRBV7-2 to TRBJ2-1; unclear D gene. Germline lookup yields CDR1 SGHTA and CDR2 FQGNSA. The ends were cut back, 4 bases at V and 9 bases at J, with 13 bases in the middle. This CDR3 comprises 13 residues.

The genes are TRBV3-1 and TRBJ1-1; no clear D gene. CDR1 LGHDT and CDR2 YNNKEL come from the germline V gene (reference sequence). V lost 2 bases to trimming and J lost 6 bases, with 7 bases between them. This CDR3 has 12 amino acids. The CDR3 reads CASSQSDAEAFF. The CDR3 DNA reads TGTGCCAGCAGCCAATCGGACGCTGAAGCTTTCTTT.

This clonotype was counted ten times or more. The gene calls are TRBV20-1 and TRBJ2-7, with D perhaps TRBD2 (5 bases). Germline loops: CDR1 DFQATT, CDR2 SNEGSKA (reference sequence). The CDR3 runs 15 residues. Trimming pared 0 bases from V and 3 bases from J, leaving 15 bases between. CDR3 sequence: CSARDRSRGFYEQYF. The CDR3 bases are TGCAGTGCTAGAGATAGGTCCCGGGGTTTCTACGAGCAGTACTTC.

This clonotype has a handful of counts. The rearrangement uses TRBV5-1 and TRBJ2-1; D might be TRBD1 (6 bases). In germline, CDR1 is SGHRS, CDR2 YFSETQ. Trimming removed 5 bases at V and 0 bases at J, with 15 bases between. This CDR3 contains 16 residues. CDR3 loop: CASRLRQASSYNEQFF. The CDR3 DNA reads TGCGCCAGCAGGTTAAGACAGGCGAGCTCCTACAATGAGCAGTTCTTC.

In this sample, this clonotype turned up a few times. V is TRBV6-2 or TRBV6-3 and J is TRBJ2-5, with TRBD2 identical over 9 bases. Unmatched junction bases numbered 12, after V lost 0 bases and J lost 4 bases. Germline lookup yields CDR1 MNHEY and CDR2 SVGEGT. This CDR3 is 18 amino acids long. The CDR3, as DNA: TGTGCCAGCAGTTACTCGACCGGCGGGAGGGCCTACCGAGAGACCCAGTACTTC. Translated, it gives CASSYSTGGRAYRETQYF.

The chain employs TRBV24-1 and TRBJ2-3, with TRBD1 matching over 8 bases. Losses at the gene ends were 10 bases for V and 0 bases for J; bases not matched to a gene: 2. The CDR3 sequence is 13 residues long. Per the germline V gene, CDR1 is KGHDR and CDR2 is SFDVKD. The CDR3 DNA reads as TGTGCCACGGGGACAGGAAGCACAGATACGCAGTATTTT. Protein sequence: CATGTGSTDTQYF.

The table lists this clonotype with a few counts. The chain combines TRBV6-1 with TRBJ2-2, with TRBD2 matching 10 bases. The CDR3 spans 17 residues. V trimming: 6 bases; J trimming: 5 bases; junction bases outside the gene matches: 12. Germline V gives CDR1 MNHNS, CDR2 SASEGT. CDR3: CASRKRTGTSDTGELFF. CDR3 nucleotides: TGTGCCAGCAGAAAACGAACCGGGACTAGCGATACCGGGGAGCTGTTTTTT.

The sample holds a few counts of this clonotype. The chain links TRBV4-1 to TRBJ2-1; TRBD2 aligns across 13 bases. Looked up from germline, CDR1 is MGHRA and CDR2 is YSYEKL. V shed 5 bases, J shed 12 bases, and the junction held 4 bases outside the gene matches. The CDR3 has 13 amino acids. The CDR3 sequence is CASSKLAGGGQFF. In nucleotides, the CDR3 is TGCGCCAGCAGCAAACTAGCGGGAGGGGGGCAGTTCTTC.

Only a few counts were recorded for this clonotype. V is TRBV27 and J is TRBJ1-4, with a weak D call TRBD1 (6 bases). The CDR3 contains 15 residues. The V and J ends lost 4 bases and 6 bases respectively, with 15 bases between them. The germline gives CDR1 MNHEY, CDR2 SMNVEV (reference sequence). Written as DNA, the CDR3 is TGTGCCAGCAGTTCACAGGGACGGTCGGATGAAAAACTGTTTTTT. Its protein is CASSSQGRSDEKLFF.

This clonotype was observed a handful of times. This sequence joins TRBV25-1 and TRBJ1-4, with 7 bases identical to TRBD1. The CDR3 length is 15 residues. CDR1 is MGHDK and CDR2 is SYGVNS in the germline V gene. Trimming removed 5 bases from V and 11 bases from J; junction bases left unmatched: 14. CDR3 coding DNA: TGTGCCAGCAGTCCGTTTGGGACAGAAGATCGGAAACTGTTTTTT. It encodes CASSPFGTEDRKLFF.